A single sample is the source of the 32 T cell receptor beta chains below, sequenced in a study of T-cell reconstitution after alpha-beta-depleted transplantation in children. A TCRbeta library incorporating unique molecular identifiers was prepared. MiXCR was run by TCRdb on the PCR reads, yielding one entry per CDR3 protein. The sample records 190,000 or so distinct CDR3 sequences, roughly 7.5% being singletons. The sample consisted of PBMCs from the stem cell graft donor, taken from the stem cell graft. The receptors originated from a human donor who donated a stem cell graft to a child with Wiskott-Aldrich syndrome.

This clonotype came up a few times. The chain carries TRBV5-1 and TRBJ2-7; TRBD1 matches 7 bases. CDR3 size: 16 residues. CDR1 and CDR2 from the germline V gene are SGHRS and YFSETQ. Losses at the gene ends were 5 bases for V and 5 bases for J; bases not matched to a gene: 16. The CDR3 nucleotides read TGCGCCAGCAGTTATCGGCGTGACAGGGATAACGACGAGCAGTACTTC. Translated, it gives CASSYRRDRDNDEQYF.

This clonotype was observed many times. The CDR3 here is CASSFSAGSVEQFF. CDR3 sequence (DNA): TGTGCCAGCAGCTTTTCGGCTGGGAGCGTTGAGCAGTTCTTC. This sequence joins TRBV7-9 and TRBJ2-1; D possibly corresponds to TRBD2 (5 bases). The CDR3 has 14 residues. V lost 3 bases to trimming and J lost 9 bases, with 15 bases between them. Germline CDR1 is SEHNR and CDR2 is FQNEAQ (reference sequence).

This sequence joins TRBV7-2 and TRBJ2-5; 13 bases map to TRBD2. The CDR3 contains 16 residues. After removal of 5 bases from V and 2 bases from J, the junction contained 5 bases not matched to a gene. CDR1 and CDR2 (germline): SGHTA, FQGNSA. The chain's CDR3 is CASSPLAGGPQETQYF. DNA for the CDR3: TGTGCCAGCAGCCCACTAGCGGGGGGGCCTCAAGAGACCCAGTACTTC.

The chain combines TRBV5-5 with TRBJ2-3; D may be TRBD2 (5 bases). Trimming pared 0 bases from V and 5 bases from J, leaving 16 bases between. From germline, CDR1 is SGHKS and CDR2 YYEKEE (reference sequence). This CDR3 has 16 residues. The CDR3 region is CASSLGAMRVGDTQYF. The CDR3 DNA reads as TGTGCCAGCAGCTTGGGGGCGATGAGGGTGGGAGATACGCAGTATTTT. The whole variable domain, remainder taken from reference TRBV5-5 and TRBJ2-3, is DAGVTQSPTHLIKTRGQQVTLRCSPISGHKSVSWYQQVLGQGPQFIFQYYEKEERGRGNFPDRFSARQFPNYSSELNVNALLLGDSALYLCASSLGAMRVGDTQYFGPGTRLTVL.

This clonotype occurred many times. The chain combines TRBV5-1 with TRBJ2-3; D might be TRBD2 (6 bases). V lost 4 bases and J 0 bases, leaving 12 bases between the germline ends. The CDR3 has 15 residues. Germline-derived CDR1 and CDR2 are SGHRS and YFSETQ. Here the CDR3 DNA reads TGCGCCAGCAGCCGGGACTCGACTAGCACAGATACGCAGTATTTT. Its protein is CASSRDSTSTDTQYF.

Ten or more counts support this clonotype. The V call is TRBV4-3, the J call TRBJ2-1, with 11 bases that match TRBD1. This CDR3 comprises 16 residues. The trim removed 0 bases at V and 9 bases at J, leaving 7 bases unmatched. Germline V gene lookup returns CDR1 LGHNA and CDR2 YSLEER. The CDR3 DNA follows: TGCGCCAGCAGCCAAGATCTGGGGACAGGGGGTAGTGAGCAGTTCTTC. Its protein is CASSQDLGTGGSEQFF.

In regard to this clonotype: A much more abundant neighbour one base away suggests this may be a read error. The conserved phenylalanine or tryptophan normally closing the CDR3 is absent here, so this likely arose from a read error. This chain uses TRBV28 with TRBJ2-1; 7 bases are a match to TRBD1. The CDR3 length is 15 residues. Germline CDR1 and CDR2: MDHEN and SYDVKM. The J segment lost 5 bases and the V segment lost 3 bases, leaving 7 bases of the junction unmatched. CDR3 loop: CASSFFQTGNNEQFV. CDR3 DNA sequence: TGTGCCAGCAGTTTTTTCCAGACAGGGAACAATGAGCAGTTCGTC.

This clonotype was seen many times. The rearrangement joins TRBV24-1 to TRBJ2-1; D unresolved. The germline V and J ends were trimmed by 9 bases and 5 bases, with 7 bases remaining between them. The CDR3 has 11 residues. The germline gives CDR1 KGHDR, CDR2 SFDVKD. The CDR3 nucleotides read TGTGCCACCGGGAATAACAATGAGCAGTTCTTC. This gives the protein CATGNNNEQFF.

This clonotype occurred a few times. The gene calls are TRBV28 and TRBJ2-7, with D perhaps TRBD1 (5 bases). This CDR3 is 13 amino acids long. V was trimmed by 7 bases and J by 0 bases, leaving 10 bases between them. Per the germline V gene, CDR1 is MDHEN and CDR2 is SYDVKM. CDR3 nucleotide sequence: TGTGCCAGCAAAATCAGGGACTCCTACGAGCAGTACTTC. Its translation is CASKIRDSYEQYF. Full variable domain (rest looked up from reference TRBV28 and TRBJ2-7): DVKVTQSSRYLVKRTGEKVFLECVQDMDHENMFWYRQDPGLGLRLIYFSYDVKMKEKGDIPEGYSVSREKKERFSLILESASTNQTSMYLCASKIRDSYEQYFGPGTRLTVT.

This clonotype has more than one count but fewer than ten. J is TRBJ2-1 and V is TRBV5-1; D might be TRBD1 (6 bases). With 4 bases removed from V and 7 bases from J, the gap between germline ends came to 21 bases. The CDR3 runs 16 residues. Germline V lookup: CDR1 SGHRS, CDR2 YFSETQ. In nucleotides, the CDR3 is TGCGCCAGCAGCCATTCTCCAGGGGCGACGATTAATGAGCAGTTCTTC. This sequence encodes CASSHSPGATINEQFF.

This clonotype occurred many times. The chain employs TRBV28 and TRBJ2-1; D not resolved. Trimming cost V 5 bases and J 1 base, with 12 bases left between them. Germline V gene lookup returns CDR1 MDHEN and CDR2 SYDVKM. The CDR3 length is 15 residues. The CDR3 sequence: CASSTWTDSYNEQFF. CDR3 coding DNA: TGTGCCAGCAGTACCTGGACGGATTCCTACAATGAGCAGTTCTTC. Full variable domain (missing parts from reference TRBV28 and TRBJ2-1): DVKVTQSSRYLVKRTGEKVFLECVQDMDHENMFWYRQDPGLGLRLIYFSYDVKMKEKGDIPEGYSVSREKKERFSLILESASTNQTSMYLCASSTWTDSYNEQFFGPGTRLTVL.

This clonotype has more than one count but fewer than ten. CDR3 DNA: TGTGCCAGCAGCCCTTTGAAGGGACATACCGGGGAGCTGTTTTTT. It encodes CASSPLKGHTGELFF. The genes are TRBV3-1 and TRBJ2-2; D may be TRBD1 (6 bases). Trimming took 4 bases from V and 5 from J, leaving 14 bases between them. CDR3 length: 15 residues. CDR1 LGHDT and CDR2 YNNKEL come from the germline V gene (reference sequence).

This clonotype was seen many times. V gene TRBV5-1 combines with J gene TRBJ2-1; a weak D match, TRBD1 (6 bases). Germline values: CDR1 SGHRS, CDR2 YFSETQ. Trimming left V 4 bases short and J 4 bases short, with 9 bases between. CDR3 length: 13 amino acids. The CDR3: CASSIGQYNEQFF. The DNA of the CDR3 is TGCGCCAGCAGCATAGGACAGTACAATGAGCAGTTCTTC.

In its sample, this clonotype was seen a few times. V gene TRBV7-6 combines with J gene TRBJ2-5, with D perhaps matching TRBD1 (5 bases). Looked up from germline, CDR1 is SGHVS and CDR2 is FNYEAQ. This CDR3 contains 15 residues. V was clipped by 0 bases and J by 2 bases, with 10 bases between them. The CDR3 bases are TGTGCCAGCAGCTTAGCGCGGCAGGGACAAGAGACCCAGTACTTC. Protein product: CASSLARQGQETQYF.

This chain links TRBV30 with TRBJ2-4; D not certain. This CDR3 region has 16 residues. V lost 1 base to trimming and J lost 0 bases, with 13 bases between them. Germline CDR1 GTSNPN, CDR2 SVGIG (reference sequence). As DNA, the CDR3 is TGTGCCTGGAGTGCAAAGAAACTACTAGCCAAAAACATTCAGTACTTC. Translation gives CAWSAKKLLAKNIQYF.

This clonotype was recorded only once. This clone may be a read error of a much larger clone one base away. This chain connects TRBV20-1 to TRBJ2-1, with D tentatively TRBD2 (6 bases). The CDR3 contains 16 residues. CDR1 and CDR2 (germline): DFQATT, SNEGSKA (reference sequence). The DNA for the CDR3 is TGCTGTGCTAGAGAAATTGAGACTAGTGGTCACAATGAGCAGTTCTTC. This codes for CCAREIETSGHNEQFF.

This clonotype has only a few counts. The chain carries TRBV12-3 or TRBV12-4 and TRBJ1-2; D ambiguous. The ends were cut back, 3 bases at V and 2 bases at J, with 10 bases in the middle. The CDR3 consists of 14 residues. The DNA for the CDR3 is TGTGCCAGCAGTTTTGTACAGCGGAACTATGGCTACACCTTC. This codes for CASSFVQRNYGYTF.

This clonotype was seen many times. J is TRBJ2-6 and V is TRBV19, with a possible D match to TRBD2 (5 bases). The CDR3 runs to 16 residues. Germline V gives CDR1 LNHDA, CDR2 SQIVND (reference sequence). Trimming cost V 3 bases and J 1 base, with 10 bases left between them. CDR3 DNA sequence: TGTGCCAGTAGTATCTCCGAGGGATCTGGGGCCAACGTCCTGACTTTC. This encodes CASSISEGSGANVLTF. Drawing the rest from reference TRBV19 and TRBJ2-6, the complete variable domain is DGGITQSPKYLFRKEGQNVTLSCEQNLNHDAMYWYRQDPGQGLRLIYYSQIVNDFQKGDIAEGYSVSREKKESFPLTVTSAQKNPTAFYLCASSISEGSGANVLTFGAGSRLTVL.

This clonotype came up many times. V is TRBV7-9 and J is TRBJ1-3; D is undetermined. V was trimmed by 5 bases and J by 6 bases, leaving 11 bases between them. The CDR3 is 13 residues long. CDR1 and CDR2 from the germline V gene are SEHNR and FQNEAQ (reference sequence). CDR3 nucleotides: TGTGCCAGCAGCGCCGGGCCGAAAAACACCATATATTTT. Protein sequence: CASSAGPKNTIYF.

The table lists this clonotype with many counts. The chain uses TRBV29-1 and TRBJ1-1; no firm D call. This CDR3 is built from 10 residues. V was cut by 7 bases and J by 10 bases, with 13 bases left in between. Germline values: CDR1 SQVTM, CDR2 ANQGSEA. The CDR3 nucleotides are TGCAGCGCCTGGTGGGGTGCAGCTTTCTTT. This translates into CSAWWGAAFF.

This clonotype has a count of ten or more. J is TRBJ2-1 and V is TRBV20-1; the D gene is possibly TRBD1 (6 bases). V lost 4 bases, J lost 0 bases, and 10 bases lay in between. Germline CDR1 is DFQATT and CDR2 is SNEGSKA (reference sequence). The CDR3 extends over 14 amino acids. CDR3 sequence reads: CSATGDGSYNEQFF. CDR3 bases: TGCAGTGCTACAGGGGACGGCTCCTACAATGAGCAGTTCTTC.

The gene calls are TRBV6-5 and TRBJ1-2; unclear D gene. The CDR3 is 13 residues long. The germline V gene has CDR1 MNHEY and CDR2 SVGAGI. V lost 1 base and J lost 8, with 11 bases in between. CDR3 residues: CASSYFGDRGYTF. The CDR3 nucleotides read TGTGCCAGCAGTTACTTTGGAGATCGGGGCTACACCTTC.

For the CDR3, the DNA is TGTGCCAGTGACACAGGGGAAAGGGCAGAGACCCAGTACTTC. This translates into CASDTGERAETQYF. J is TRBJ2-5 and V is TRBV2; 7 bases map to TRBD1. V lost 9 bases and J lost 4; bases outside the gene matches: 11. Germline V gene lookup returns CDR1 SNHLY and CDR2 FYNNEI. This CDR3 contains 14 residues.

This clonotype was found many times. V usage is TRBV5-1 and J usage is TRBJ2-2, with unresolved D. Germline values: CDR1 SGHRS, CDR2 YFSETQ. This CDR3 is 14 amino acids long. Trimming left V 7 bases short and J 1 base short, with 11 bases between. This CDR3 is CASQLTLNTGELFF. DNA for the CDR3: TGCGCCAGCCAGCTTACACTGAACACCGGGGAGCTGTTTTTT.

This clonotype came up many times. This CDR3 is CASKIMSSYNEQFF. DNA for the CDR3: TGTGCCAGCAAGATCATGAGCTCCTACAATGAGCAGTTCTTC. This chain uses TRBV27 with TRBJ2-1; D unclear. The CDR3 length is 14 residues. V lost 7 bases, J lost 0 bases, and 10 bases lay in between. From germline, CDR1 is MNHEY and CDR2 SMNVEV (reference sequence).

In its sample, this clonotype was seen many times. This chain joins TRBV30 and TRBJ2-3; D is possibly TRBD2 (6 bases). There are 13 residues in the CDR3. V lost 4 bases and J 6 bases, leaving 14 bases between the germline ends. Germline V lookup: CDR1 GTSNPN, CDR2 SVGIG (reference sequence). The CDR3, as DNA: TGTGCCTGGAATGCGGGGAGATCGGATACGCAGTATTTT. This sequence encodes CAWNAGRSDTQYF.

In this sample, this clonotype turned up many times. The V call is TRBV6-5, the J call TRBJ1-1; D gene ambiguous. The germline CDR1 and CDR2 sequences are MNHEY and SVGAGI. The CDR3 covers 14 residues. V dropped 5 bases and J dropped 6 bases, with 16 bases sitting between them. The CDR3 loop is CASSRPGVSAEAFF. CDR3 DNA: TGTGCCAGCAGTCGCCCCGGGGTCTCAGCTGAAGCTTTCTTT.

Many counts were recorded for this clonotype. In DNA form, the CDR3 reads TGCGCCAGCAGCTTGGACCAAGTAGGAAACACCATATATTTT. This codes for CASSLDQVGNTIYF. V and J are TRBV5-1 and TRBJ1-3, with unresolved D. CDR1 SGHRS and CDR2 YFSETQ come from the germline V gene. The CDR3 runs to 14 residues. Deletions cut 0 bases from V and 4 bases from J, with 8 bases between.

The chain links TRBV6-1 to TRBJ1-2, with TRBD1 identical over 8 bases. CDR1 is MNHNS, CDR2 SASEGT, per germline. Losses at the gene ends were 5 bases for V and 8 bases for J; bases not matched to a gene: 10. The CDR3 runs to 14 residues. The CDR3 nucleotides read TGTGCCAGCAGTCAAACCAGGGGGCGAGAAGGCTACACCTTC. Translation: CASSQTRGREGYTF.

This clonotype was detected ten times or more. The chain has TRBV7-6 and TRBJ1-5, with a tentative D call TRBD1 (5 bases). Trimming removed 4 bases from V and 4 bases from J, with 8 bases in between. The CDR3 totals 13 residues. Germline CDR1 and CDR2: SGHVS and FNYEAQ. The CDR3 DNA follows: TGTGCCAGCAGCTGGGACGATAATCAGCCCCAGCATTTT. It specifies CASSWDDNQPQHF.

This clonotype was recorded at least ten times. The rearrangement links TRBV7-2 to TRBJ2-5, with TRBD2 as a possible D gene (6 bases). In germline, CDR1 is SGHTA, CDR2 FQGNSA. This CDR3 comprises 13 residues. V shed 6 bases and J shed 5 bases, with 13 bases lying between them. The CDR3: CASRPGREETQYF. The CDR3 DNA sequence: TGTGCCAGCAGACCCGGGAGAGAGGAGACCCAGTACTTC.

This clonotype was recorded many times. This chain uses TRBV30 with TRBJ1-4, with D hard to call. CDR3 length: 14 residues. The ends were cut back, 0 bases at V and 7 bases at J, with 12 bases in the middle. The germline V gene encodes CDR1 GTSNPN and CDR2 SVGIG (reference sequence). The DNA for the CDR3 is TGTGCCTGGAGTGTATGGGGAGCAGCTGAAAAACTGTTTTTT. Translated: CAWSVWGAAEKLFF. The complete variable domain, with remaining parts taken from reference TRBV30 and TRBJ1-4, reads SQTIHQWPATLVQPVGSPLSLECTVEGTSNPNLYWYRQAAGRGLQLLFYSVGIGQISSEVPQNLSASRPQDRQFILSSKKLLLSDSGFYLCAWSVWGAAEKLFFGSGTQLSVL.